This T cell receptor beta chain was sequenced in a study of blood T cell repertoires in COVID-19. Trimming removed 5 bases at V and 5 bases at J, with 18 bases between. The CDR3 extends over 15 amino acids. CDR1 and CDR2 (germline): MNHEY, SVGAGI. Libraries were prepared by immunoSEQ multiplex PCR; TCRdb keeps only in-frame clonotypes and omits some of them. The sample has about 310,000 clones; 75% to 90% are singletons. The sample comprised peripheral blood. This receptor was obtained from a woman aged 25-40 years with COVID-19, enrolled during active disease. V gene TRBV6-5 combines with J gene TRBJ2-5; D is undetermined. The CDR3 region is CASSPGPLYTETQYF. The CDR3, as DNA: TGTGCCAGCAGTCCTGGGCCCTTGTACACGGAGACCCAGTACTTC.